The clone carrying this TCR beta chain was counted once. Trimming shortened V by 3 bases and J by 5 bases, and 16 bases separated the two germline ends. The CDR3 runs to 15 residues. The V gene's germline CDR1 is KGHSH and CDR2 LQKENI. Time point specified: cycle 4 day 1 (C4D1), after 5 to 7 weeks of nivolumab. Each and every patient relapsed after autologous stem cell transplantation, and patients got differing brentuximab vedotin exposure. This sample stems from a study of PD-1 blockade in classical Hodgkin lymphoma. Across the whole study: Nivolumab dosed at 3 mg/kg went to patients intravenously every 2 weeks.

Some clones are missing from TCRdb's copy, which holds only in-frame ones; the method was immunoSEQ multiplex PCR. This table has some 90,000 clones, 83% appearing once. The J gene is TRBJ1-2, the V gene TRBV18; no reliable D call. This specimen was peripheral blood mononuclear cells (PBMCs), taken before the fourth cycle of nivolumab. This receptor was obtained from a human donor with classical Hodgkin lymphoma. DNA of the CDR3: TGTGCCAGCTCACCTTCCTCCGTGGGCGGGTATGGCTACACCTTC. Translation gives CASSPSSVGGYGYTF.